Presented here are 30 T cell receptor beta chains from one specimen sequenced in a study of identical twins. TCRdb recomputed calls from the 5' RACE reads with MiXCR, one row per CDR3 protein. Seen here are 1.5 million to 2 million distinct CDR3 sequences, under 35% observed once, and the top ten hold over 0.25%. The specimen sequenced was cord blood. All receptors derive from a newborn girl in good health.

This clonotype was counted a few times. J is TRBJ2-1 and V is TRBV28; 12 nucleotides align to TRBD2. The J call may be wrong; the DNA end is better matched by TRBJ2-7. This CDR3 contains 17 residues. Per the germline V gene, CDR1 is MDHEN and CDR2 is SYDVKM. CDR3 amino acids: CASSLSAGLAGINEQYF. In nucleotides, the CDR3 is TGTGCCAGCAGTTTATCTGCCGGACTAGCGGGAATCAATGAGCAGTACTTC.

This clonotype was recorded a few times. The rearrangement links TRBV28 to TRBJ1-2; 10 bases are shared with TRBD1. Germline V lookup: CDR1 MDHEN, CDR2 SYDVKM. The CDR3 runs to 23 residues. J gave up 0 bases and V 7 bases, and 29 bases lay outside the gene matches. The CDR3 bases are TGTGCCAGCAACAACAGGTTGGGTTCCGGGACAGGGGCGGTGGTTGGCGCTAACTATGGCTACACCTTC. Translating it yields CASNNRLGSGTGAVVGANYGYTF.

The chain links TRBV28 to TRBJ1-2; tentatively, D is TRBD1 (5 bases). V was clipped by 6 bases and J by 4 bases, with 12 bases between them. The length of the CDR3 is 13 residues. From germline, CDR1 is MDHEN and CDR2 SYDVKM. The CDR3: CASRRGTFYGYTF. CDR3 nucleotides: TGTGCCAGCAGACGAGGGACTTTCTATGGCTACACCTTC.

The J gene is TRBJ2-1, the V gene TRBV29-1; no clear D. Between the trimmed V and J ends, which lost 7 bases and 10 bases, there was a span of 17 bases. Germline V gene lookup returns CDR1 SQVTM and CDR2 ANQGSEA. The CDR3 consists of 12 residues. The CDR3 loop reads CSAESLTYEQFF. The CDR3 DNA sequence: TGCAGCGCCGAAAGCTTAACCTACGAGCAGTTCTTC.

This rearrangement joins TRBV6-5 to TRBJ2-3; 16 bases fit TRBD2. CDR1 is MNHEY and CDR2 is SVGAGI in the germline V gene. J lost 6 bases, V lost 2 bases, and 5 bases had no gene match. This CDR3 has 17 residues. The CDR3 nucleotides read TGTGCCAGCAGTTACGGGACTAGCGGGAGGGCAGAGGATACGCAGTATTTT. Protein: CASSYGTSGRAEDTQYF.

This clonotype was recorded many times. One end of the junction is discordant with germline, which a read error may explain. The rearrangement links TRBV6-5 to TRBJ1-1; 8 nucleotides match TRBD1. CDR3 size: 14 residues. Germline CDR1 is MNHEY and CDR2 is SVGAGI. The DNA of the CDR3 is TGCGCCAGCAGCTACAGGGGGATGAACACTGAAGCTTTCTTT. Translated, it gives CASSYRGMNTEAFF.

This clonotype has just a few counts. The chain couples TRBV20-1 to TRBJ2-7; D not certain. The DNA end favors TRBJ2-4, so the J call may be wrong. There are 14 residues in the CDR3. Germline-derived CDR1 and CDR2 are DFQATT and SNEGSKA (reference sequence). CDR3 bases: TGCAGTGCTCAGGTCTGGGGTTCTCGGAACATTCAGTACTTC. Translation: CSAQVWGSRNIQYF.

This clonotype has more than one count but fewer than ten. The chain combines TRBV4-1 with TRBJ2-3; D not certain. Deletions cut 1 base from V and 2 bases from J, with 16 bases between. The CDR3 length is 17 residues. Germline lookup yields CDR1 MGHRA and CDR2 YSYEKL. The DNA for the CDR3 is TGCGCCAGCAGCCAAGCAACACGACTCCAGCCCACAGATACGCAGTATTTT. Translating it yields CASSQATRLQPTDTQYF.

This chain uses TRBV20-1 with TRBJ2-7; no clear D gene. Per germline, CDR1 DFQATT and CDR2 SNEGSKA (reference sequence). With 7 bases removed from V and 2 bases from J, the gap between germline ends came to 9 bases. The CDR3 contains 11 residues. The CDR3 loop reads CSGDVAYEQYF. For the CDR3, the DNA is TGCAGTGGAGACGTAGCCTACGAGCAGTACTTC.

The genes are TRBV20-1 and TRBJ2-5; TRBD2 matches at 9 bases. Germline loops: CDR1 DFQATT, CDR2 SNEGSKA (reference sequence). CDR3 length: 13 amino acids. Trimming at V came to 6 bases and at J to 4 bases, leaving 6 bases not matched to a gene. DNA of the CDR3: TGCAGTGCCGTTAGCGGGAGTGGAGAGACCCAGTACTTC. Protein sequence: CSAVSGSGETQYF.

This clonotype was counted a few times. CDR3: CASTRQSPPEAFF. CDR3 coding DNA: TGTGCCAGCACCAGACAGTCTCCCCCGGAAGCTTTCTTT. The chain has TRBV6-6 and TRBJ1-1, with D tentatively TRBD1 (5 bases). V lost 7 bases and J lost 8, with 17 bases in between. The germline V gene encodes CDR1 MNHNY and CDR2 SVGAGI (reference sequence). The CDR3 length is 13 residues.

V gene TRBV6-6 combines with J gene TRBJ2-3; TRBD2 aligns across 10 bases. The CDR3 is 15 residues long. From germline, CDR1 is MNHNY and CDR2 SVGAGI (reference sequence). Trimming removed 5 bases from V and 9 bases from J; junction bases left unmatched: 11. DNA of the CDR3: TGTGCCAGCAGTAGTAGCGGGGGGAGCACTGGCACGCAGTATTTT. This sequence encodes CASSSSGGSTGTQYF.

In its sample, this clonotype was seen a few times. J is TRBJ1-1 and V is TRBV6-1; D is perhaps TRBD1 (5 bases). Germline V gene sequence: CDR1 MNHNS, CDR2 SASEGT. The CDR3 has 15 residues. V was shortened by 3 bases and J by 1 base, with 12 bases between the two germline ends. The DNA of the CDR3 is TGTGCCAGCAGTGAGACCGGGGCCTCGAACACTGAAGCTTTCTTT. It translates to CASSETGASNTEAFF.

A single count supports this clonotype. This may arise from a read error, as a much more abundant clone is one base away. This chain uses TRBV12-3 or TRBV12-4 with TRBJ2-1, with TRBD1 identical over 7 bases. The CDR3 loop spans 16 amino acids. The CDR3 spells CASSLSYKGTDNQQFF. CDR3 DNA: TGTGCCAGCAGTTTGTCGTATAAGGGGACAGACAATCAGCAGTTCTTC.

The chain has TRBV7-2 and TRBJ2-1; D is uncertain. CDR1 SGHTA and CDR2 FQGNSA come from the germline V gene. V was clipped by 3 bases and J by 5 bases, with 11 bases between them. The CDR3 extends over 14 amino acids. The CDR3 DNA reads TGTGCCAGCAGCTTTGAGCTTTCAAACAATGAGCAGTTCTTC. Protein sequence: CASSFELSNNEQFF.

This clonotype was detected once. V is TRBV24-1 and J is TRBJ2-2; D is undetermined. Per germline, CDR1 KGHDR and CDR2 SFDVKD. There are 11 residues in the CDR3. V lost 5 bases to trimming and J lost 6 bases, with 3 bases between them. The CDR3 loop is CATSGAGELFF. The CDR3 DNA reads TGTGCCACCAGTGGGGCCGGGGAGCTGTTTTTT.

The chain recombines TRBV12-3 or TRBV12-4 with TRBJ2-3; 15 bases match TRBD2. The CDR3 has 15 amino acids. V lost 6 bases to trimming and J lost 9 bases; unmatched junction nucleotides: 7. The CDR3: CASSDGTSGRRTQYF. CDR3 DNA: TGTGCCAGCAGCGATGGGACTAGCGGGAGGAGGACGCAGTATTTT.

In this sample, this clonotype turned up a few times. V and J are TRBV3-1 and TRBJ2-5; D unresolved. Between the trimmed V and J ends, which lost 1 base and 2 bases, there was a span of 11 bases. Per the germline V gene, CDR1 is LGHDT and CDR2 is YNNKEL (reference sequence). This CDR3 spans 15 amino acids. The CDR3 protein is CASSQVFSPQETQYF. In nucleotides, the CDR3 is TGTGCCAGCAGCCAAGTTTTCAGCCCTCAAGAGACCCAGTACTTC.

This rearrangement joins TRBV25-1 to TRBJ1-5; 10 bases line up with TRBD1. Germline CDR1 reads MGHDK; CDR2 reads SYGVNS. V shed 4 bases and J 0 bases; nucleotides not matched to a gene: 15. This CDR3 contains 20 residues. The CDR3 nucleotides are TGTGCCAGCAGTGGAGGGGTAGGGACAGGGGCAACATATAGCAATCAGCCCCAGCATTTT. Protein: CASSGGVGTGATYSNQPQHF.

This rearrangement joins TRBV10-3 to TRBJ1-5; D unclear. Per germline, CDR1 ENHRY and CDR2 SYGVKD. The CDR3 has 16 amino acids. Trimming left V 0 bases short and J 1 base short, with 10 bases between. The CDR3 DNA reads as TGTGCCATCAGTGAGTCGGAGATACGGAGCAATCAGCCCCAGCATTTT. Translating gives CAISESEIRSNQPQHF.

This clonotype has more than one count but fewer than ten. The chain has TRBV7-2 and TRBJ2-1; TRBD2 aligns across 7 bases. Germline CDR1 reads SGHTA; CDR2 reads FQGNSA. The CDR3 is 15 amino acids. V dropped 2 bases and J dropped 3; count of bases not matched to a gene: 4. CDR3 DNA sequence: TGTGCCAGCAGCTTATGGGGCGGGGGCTACAATGAGCAGTTCTTC. Protein sequence: CASSLWGGGYNEQFF. Full variable domain (missing parts from reference TRBV7-2 and TRBJ2-1): GAGVSQSPSNKVTEKGKDVELRCDPISGHTALYWYRQSLGQGLEFLIYFQGNSAPDKSGLPSDRFSAERTGGSVSTLTIQRTQQEDSAVYLCASSLWGGGYNEQFFGPGTRLTVL.

This clonotype came up a few times. This chain uses TRBV24-1 with TRBJ2-1; D remains unclear. The J call may be faulty, since TRBJ2-7 better matches the DNA end. The CDR3 is 14 residues long. Germline CDR1 reads KGHDR; CDR2 reads SFDVKD. In DNA form, the CDR3 reads TGTGCCACCAGTGATCCCATGGCCTACAATGAGCAGTACTTC. This sequence encodes CATSDPMAYNEQYF.

This clonotype was observed a handful of times. This chain links TRBV20-1 with TRBJ2-7; 10 bases line up with TRBD2. The germline V gene encodes CDR1 DFQATT and CDR2 SNEGSKA (reference sequence). CDR3 size: 14 residues. V was pared by 3 bases and J by 2 bases, with 4 bases of the junction left unmatched. Here the CDR3 reads CSASLTSGPYEQYF. CDR3 sequence (DNA): TGCAGTGCTAGCTTGACTAGCGGGCCCTACGAGCAGTACTTC.

This clonotype appeared many times. CDR3 residues: CSAMGQGNSYEQYF. DNA of the CDR3: TGCAGCGCAATGGGACAGGGGAACTCCTACGAGCAGTACTTC. The chain has TRBV29-1 and TRBJ2-7; 10 bases fit TRBD1. Trimming removed 7 bases from V and 0 bases from J; junction bases left unmatched: 6. The CDR3 covers 14 residues. Germline values: CDR1 SQVTM, CDR2 ANQGSEA.

Turning to this clonotype: This may be a read error, as it is one base from a much larger clone. The CDR3 carries no conserved terminal phenylalanine or tryptophan, so it likely arises from a read error. The V gene is TRBV2, the J gene TRBJ2-5, with D perhaps TRBD2 (5 bases). This CDR3 comprises 14 residues. Trimming took 4 bases from V and 3 from J, leaving 12 bases between them. Germline V gives CDR1 SNHLY, CDR2 FYNNEI. Here the CDR3 reads CASSVSGIEETQYL. The CDR3 nucleotides read TGTGCCAGCAGTGTATCCGGGATAGAAGAGACCCAGTACTTG.

This clonotype has just a few counts. This chain joins TRBV24-1 and TRBJ2-1, with a possible D match to TRBD1 (6 bases). The length of the CDR3 is 15 residues. The V and J ends lost 5 bases and 0 bases respectively, with 10 bases between them. Germline-derived CDR1 and CDR2 are KGHDR and SFDVKD. Here the CDR3 reads CATSAGVASYNEQFF. CDR3 bases: TGTGCCACCAGTGCAGGGGTAGCCTCCTACAATGAGCAGTTCTTC.

Comments on this clonotype: A much bigger clone sits one base away, suggesting this may be a read error. The CDR3 bases are TGTGCCAGGGGGAGCTCCTACAATGAGCAGTTCTTC. This encodes CARGSSYNEQFF. The chain joins TRBV21-1 to TRBJ2-1. TRBV21-1 constitutes a pseudogene. This CDR3 region has 12 residues.

There are many counts of this clonotype. This chain joins TRBV4-2 and TRBJ2-7; 9 nucleotides line up with TRBD2. The germline V gene encodes CDR1 LGHNA and CDR2 YNFKEQ. The CDR3 sequence is 15 residues long. The V gene end was trimmed by 4 bases and the J gene end by 2 bases; junction bases not matched to a gene: 6. The CDR3 bases are TGTGCCAGCAGCCGCTTAGCGGGAGCGCCCTACGAGCAGTACTTC. Encoded protein: CASSRLAGAPYEQYF.

This clonotype was picked up a small number of times. The CDR3 DNA sequence: TGCGCCAGCATATCAGACAGGGGAAAAGAAAAACTGTTTTTT. Protein sequence: CASISDRGKEKLFF. The V gene is TRBV10-2, the J gene TRBJ1-4; 8 bases line up with TRBD1. This CDR3 region has 14 residues. Germline-derived CDR1 and CDR2 are WSHSY and SAAADI. The J segment lost 8 bases and the V segment lost 7 bases, leaving 9 bases of the junction unmatched.

The rearrangement uses TRBV5-6 and TRBJ2-5; TRBD2 matches 9 bases. CDR3 length: 16 residues. From germline, CDR1 is SGHDT and CDR2 YYEEEE. Trimming took 2 bases from V and 1 from J; bases not matched to a gene: 6. The CDR3, as DNA: TGTGCCAGCAGCTTCACTAGCGGGCGGTTCCAAGAGACCCAGTACTTC. Protein: CASSFTSGRFQETQYF.